Listed below are T cell receptor beta chains from one sample, sequenced in a study of cytomegalovirus exposure and HLA in healthy donors. The method was immunoSEQ multiplex PCR; TCRdb's version includes in-frame clones alone and lacks a portion of them. Of some 120,000 clones in the sample, around 80% were seen once. The sample comprised PBMCs. These receptors originate from a young man in good health and CMV-seropositive. Both conserved end residues are part of each CDR3. D genes are given only for firm matches. Clone sizes are given selectively: once, few, many, or a class where the clone is expanded.

v_call: TRBV7-9
j_call: TRBJ2-3
clone_size: .
d_call: .
cdr3_nt: TGTGCCAGCAGCCCCTGGATGGAGACAGATACGCAGTATTTT
cdr3_aa: CASSPWMETDTQYF

v_call: TRBV5-5
j_call: TRBJ2-1
clone_size: few
d_call: .
cdr3_nt: TGTGCCAGCAGAGACGGGAGCTACAATGAGCAGTTCTTC
cdr3_aa: CASRDGSYNEQFF

v_call: TRBV9
j_call: TRBJ2-3
clone_size: .
d_call: .
cdr3_nt: TGTGCCAGCAGCCCAGGGGGGTGGGATACGCAGTATTTT
cdr3_aa: CASSPGGWDTQYF

v_call: TRBV9
j_call: TRBJ2-2
clone_size: few
d_call: .
cdr3_nt: TGTGCCAGCAGCTTCTCTGCGGCCCGTTCGAACACCGGGGAGCTGTTTTTT
cdr3_aa: CASSFSAARSNTGELFF

v_call: TRBV4-3
j_call: TRBJ2-1
clone_size: .
d_call: .
cdr3_nt: TGCGCCAGCAGCCATCTGTTAAGGGGGTCTTCCTACAATGAGCAGTTCTTC
cdr3_aa: CASSHLLRGSSYNEQFF

v_call: TRBV2
j_call: TRBJ2-1
clone_size: many
d_call: TRBD2
cdr3_nt: TGTGCCAGCAGTGAAGTCCCTAGCGGGAACTACAATGAGCAGTTCTTC
cdr3_aa: CASSEVPSGNYNEQFF

v_call: TRBV7-2
j_call: TRBJ2-3
clone_size: .
d_call: .
cdr3_nt: TGTGCCAGCAGCTTAGTTGGCAGGGTTGGCACAGATACGCAGTATTTT
cdr3_aa: CASSLVGRVGTDTQYF

v_call: TRBV28
j_call: TRBJ2-7
clone_size: few
d_call: TRBD2
cdr3_nt: TGTGCCAGCAGAATCACTGGCCTAGCGGGAGGGCACTACGAGCAGTACTTC
cdr3_aa: CASRITGLAGGHYEQYF

v_call: TRBV18
j_call: TRBJ2-6
clone_size: .
d_call: TRBD1
cdr3_nt: TGTGCCAGCTCGCCGAAGACAGGGGATGCGTCTGGGGCCAACGTCCTGACTTTC
cdr3_aa: CASSPKTGDASGANVLTF

v_call: TRBV10-1
j_call: TRBJ2-1
clone_size: .
d_call: .
cdr3_nt: TGCGCCAGCTCTTCCGGGACTGCAGCTGACAATGAGCAGTTCTTC
cdr3_aa: CASSSGTAADNEQFF

v_call: TRBV6-6
j_call: TRBJ2-3
clone_size: .
d_call: .
cdr3_nt: TGTGCCAGCAGTTACTCGGCTAGAAGCGTGGATACGCAGTATTTT
cdr3_aa: CASSYSARSVDTQYF

v_call: TRBV6-1
j_call: TRBJ1-2
clone_size: few
d_call: TRBD1
cdr3_nt: TGTGCCAGCAGTGAAAGACAGGGTGGCTATGGCTACACCTTC
cdr3_aa: CASSERQGGYGYTF

v_call: TRBV6-5
j_call: TRBJ2-3
clone_size: few
d_call: .
cdr3_nt: TGTGCCAGCAGTTGGGCGTTGCATAGCACAGATACGCAGTATTTT
cdr3_aa: CASSWALHSTDTQYF

v_call: TRBV7-6
j_call: TRBJ2-7
clone_size: .
d_call: .
cdr3_nt: TGTGCCAGCAGCTTAGAATCGGAGCGAATCAGGGACTTC
cdr3_aa: CASSLESERIRDF

v_call: TRBV7-2
j_call: TRBJ1-3
clone_size: .
d_call: TRBD1
cdr3_nt: TGTGCCAGCAGCTTAGCCAGGGGGCTAGGAAACACCATATATTTT
cdr3_aa: CASSLARGLGNTIYF

v_call: TRBV4-2
j_call: TRBJ2-1
clone_size: .
d_call: TRBD2
cdr3_nt: TGTGCCAGCAGCCAAGAACCTACTAGCGGAGAGCAGTTCTTC
cdr3_aa: CASSQEPTSGEQFF

v_call: TRBV5-8
j_call: TRBJ1-5
clone_size: .
d_call: .
cdr3_nt: TGTGCCAGCAGCTTGGCCGGCGGGGGAGGTCAGCCCCAGCATTTT
cdr3_aa: CASSLAGGGGQPQHF

v_call: TRBV13
j_call: TRBJ1-1
clone_size: .
d_call: .
cdr3_nt: TGTGCCAGCAGCTTAGGTTCTATGGACAGTGGAGAAGCTTTCTTT
cdr3_aa: CASSLGSMDSGEAFF

v_call: TRBV27
j_call: TRBJ1-3
clone_size: .
d_call: .
cdr3_nt: TGTGCCAGCAGTTTATCAGGCGGATCCTCTGGAAACACCATATATTTT
cdr3_aa: CASSLSGGSSGNTIYF

v_call: TRBV5-5
j_call: TRBJ2-5
clone_size: .
d_call: .
cdr3_nt: TGTGCCAGCAGCGCCCCCCCTGCAGGAGGACAAGAGACCCAGTACTTC
cdr3_aa: CASSAPPAGGQETQYF

v_call: TRBV4-3
j_call: TRBJ1-3
clone_size: .
d_call: .
cdr3_nt: TGCGCCAGCAGCCAAGACCCCAGGGATGGAAACACCATATATTTT
cdr3_aa: CASSQDPRDGNTIYF

v_call: TRBV7-9
j_call: TRBJ2-1
clone_size: .
d_call: TRBD2
cdr3_nt: TGTGCCAGCAGCGCAAAAGCGGGAGGGCCATATGAGCAGTTCTTC
cdr3_aa: CASSAKAGGPYEQFF

v_call: TRBV11-3
j_call: TRBJ2-1
clone_size: .
d_call: TRBD2
cdr3_nt: TGTGCCAGCAGCTTAGGGACTAGCGGGAGGGCCTCGTATGAGCAGTTCTTC
cdr3_aa: CASSLGTSGRASYEQFF

v_call: TRBV6-5
j_call: TRBJ1-4
clone_size: few
d_call: TRBD1
cdr3_nt: TGTGCCAGCAGACAGGGGGCTAATGAAAAACTGTTTTTT
cdr3_aa: CASRQGANEKLFF

v_call: TRBV11-2
j_call: TRBJ1-1
clone_size: .
d_call: .
cdr3_nt: TGTGCCAGCAGCCCCTCGTGGGGGGACTTGTCTGAAGCTTTCTTT
cdr3_aa: CASSPSWGDLSEAFF

v_call: TRBV5-4
j_call: TRBJ1-1
clone_size: .
d_call: .
cdr3_nt: TGTGCCAGCAGCCCGGGCGGGCCGGGAGGGGAAGCTTTCTTT
cdr3_aa: CASSPGGPGGEAFF

v_call: TRBV7-9
j_call: TRBJ1-1
clone_size: .
d_call: .
cdr3_nt: TGTGCCAGCAGCTTCCACAGGGAGAACACTGAAGCTTTCTTT
cdr3_aa: CASSFHRENTEAFF

v_call: TRBV19
j_call: TRBJ1-5
clone_size: .
d_call: TRBD1
cdr3_nt: TGTGCCAGTAGACAGGGGGGCCCTTATAGCAATCAGCCCCAGCATTTT
cdr3_aa: CASRQGGPYSNQPQHF

v_call: TRBV4-1
j_call: TRBJ2-7
clone_size: .
d_call: .
cdr3_nt: TGCGCCAGCAGCCAAGTTGAACAGTTCACCTACGAGCAGTACTTC
cdr3_aa: CASSQVEQFTYEQYF

v_call: TRBV5-1
j_call: TRBJ2-7
clone_size: .
d_call: TRBD2
cdr3_nt: TGCGCCAGCAGCTTGAGGCTAGCGGGAGATGGTGAGCAGTACTTC
cdr3_aa: CASSLRLAGDGEQYF

v_call: TRBV5-1
j_call: TRBJ1-5
clone_size: .
d_call: .
cdr3_nt: TGCGCCAGCAGACGCGCAGGGTCTCGTCAGCCCCAGCATTTT
cdr3_aa: CASRRAGSRQPQHF

v_call: TRBV28
j_call: TRBJ1-5
clone_size: .
d_call: .
cdr3_nt: TGTGCCAGCTTATCGCCTGCTACAGCTCAGCCCCAGCATTTT
cdr3_aa: CASLSPATAQPQHF

v_call: TRBV6-5
j_call: TRBJ2-5
clone_size: .
d_call: .
cdr3_nt: TGTGCCAGCAGGGCGGCGGGGAAGGAGACCCAGTACTTC
cdr3_aa: CASRAAGKETQYF

v_call: TRBV19
j_call: TRBJ2-7
clone_size: .
d_call: .
cdr3_nt: TGTGCCAGTAGTACCGAGGTAGCCTACGAGCAGTACTTC
cdr3_aa: CASSTEVAYEQYF

v_call: TRBV29-1
j_call: TRBJ2-2
clone_size: .
d_call: .
cdr3_nt: TGCATAACGGGGCGGGACGGGGAGCTGTTTTTT
cdr3_aa: CITGRDGELFF

v_call: TRBV5-6
j_call: TRBJ2-1
clone_size: .
d_call: TRBD1
cdr3_nt: TGTGCCAGCAGCTTCCGACAGGGGGGCCGCAATGAGCAGTTCTTC
cdr3_aa: CASSFRQGGRNEQFF

v_call: TRBV4-2
j_call: TRBJ1-1
clone_size: .
d_call: TRBD1
cdr3_nt: TGTGCCAGCAGCCAAGTGGACAGGGGGGAGGAAGCTTTCTTT
cdr3_aa: CASSQVDRGEEAFF

v_call: TRBV19
j_call: TRBJ2-7
clone_size: .
d_call: TRBD2
cdr3_nt: TGTGCCAGTAGTATCAGGACTAGCTCCTACGAGCAGTACTTC
cdr3_aa: CASSIRTSSYEQYF

v_call: TRBV4-1
j_call: TRBJ1-5
clone_size: .
d_call: .
cdr3_nt: TGCGCCAGCAGCCAAGCGATAACAGAGGGTCAGCCCCAGCATTTT
cdr3_aa: CASSQAITEGQPQHF

v_call: TRBV7-2
j_call: TRBJ2-3
clone_size: .
d_call: TRBD2
cdr3_nt: TGTGCCAGCAGCTTAGATCTAGCGGGAGGGCGGGATACGCAGTATTTT
cdr3_aa: CASSLDLAGGRDTQYF

v_call: TRBV5-1
j_call: TRBJ2-7
clone_size: .
d_call: TRBD2
cdr3_nt: TGCGCCAGCAGCTTAACTAGCGGGAGCACCATCCACGAGCAGTACTTC
cdr3_aa: CASSLTSGSTIHEQYF

v_call: TRBV28
j_call: TRBJ2-7
clone_size: few
d_call: TRBD1
cdr3_nt: TGTGCCAGCAGTCCCGGGACAGGGGTCTACGAGCAGTACTTC
cdr3_aa: CASSPGTGVYEQYF

v_call: TRBV27
j_call: TRBJ2-1
clone_size: .
d_call: TRBD2
cdr3_nt: TGTGCCAGCGTTCAGTTTAGCGGGAGTGTCCCCTACAATGAGCAGTTCTTC
cdr3_aa: CASVQFSGSVPYNEQFF

v_call: TRBV19
j_call: TRBJ1-5
clone_size: .
d_call: .
cdr3_nt: TGTGCCAGTAGTATCCCGGGAGATCAGCCCCAGCATTTT
cdr3_aa: CASSIPGDQPQHF

v_call: TRBV5-1
j_call: TRBJ2-2
clone_size: once
d_call: .
cdr3_nt: TGCGCCAGCAGTTTTTACAGAGAGAACACCGGGGAGCTGTTTTTT
cdr3_aa: CASSFYRENTGELFF

v_call: TRBV5-5
j_call: TRBJ2-3
clone_size: .
d_call: TRBD2
cdr3_nt: TGTGCCAGCAGCTTGGCTAGCGGGAGATCAGATACGCAGTATTTT
cdr3_aa: CASSLASGRSDTQYF

v_call: TRBV11-2
j_call: TRBJ2-7
clone_size: few
d_call: TRBD2
cdr3_nt: TGTGCCAGCAGCTTACCACGGCTAAGCGGGAGTTACGAGCAGTACTTC
cdr3_aa: CASSLPRLSGSYEQYF

v_call: TRBV28
j_call: TRBJ2-1
clone_size: .
d_call: TRBD1
cdr3_nt: TGTGCCAGCAGTTTAAATGGACAGGGGGCGAATGAGCAGTTCTTC
cdr3_aa: CASSLNGQGANEQFF

v_call: TRBV7-6
j_call: TRBJ2-5
clone_size: .
d_call: TRBD2
cdr3_nt: TGTGCCAGCAGCTTAGAGGCTAGCGGGAGAGGGGAGACCCAGTACTTC
cdr3_aa: CASSLEASGRGETQYF

v_call: TRBV4-3
j_call: TRBJ2-1
clone_size: .
d_call: TRBD2
cdr3_nt: TGCGCCAGCAGCCAAGAATTGGTGGCGGGAGGGGACAATGAGCAGTTCTTC
cdr3_aa: CASSQELVAGGDNEQFF

v_call: TRBV18
j_call: TRBJ1-4
clone_size: .
d_call: .
cdr3_nt: TGTGCCAGCTCACCAGTAAGGACAGCATTAGAAAAACTGTTTTTT
cdr3_aa: CASSPVRTALEKLFF

v_call: TRBV13
j_call: TRBJ2-7
clone_size: .
d_call: TRBD2
cdr3_nt: TGTGCCAGCAGCTTTTGGGCGGGAGACTCCTACGAGCAGTACTTC
cdr3_aa: CASSFWAGDSYEQYF

v_call: TRBV5-1
j_call: TRBJ1-2
clone_size: .
d_call: .
cdr3_nt: TGCGCCAGCAGCCCACGGGACTCGGGCTATGGCTACACCTTC
cdr3_aa: CASSPRDSGYGYTF

v_call: TRBV13
j_call: TRBJ2-7
clone_size: once
d_call: .
cdr3_nt: TGTGCCAGCAGCTTCCGGACCAGCGGCAACGAGCAGTACTTC
cdr3_aa: CASSFRTSGNEQYF

v_call: TRBV11-3
j_call: TRBJ2-7
clone_size: .
d_call: .
cdr3_nt: TGTGCCAGCAGCTTCGGGTTCTCCTACGAGCAGTACTTC
cdr3_aa: CASSFGFSYEQYF

v_call: TRBV28
j_call: TRBJ1-3
clone_size: .
d_call: .
cdr3_nt: TGTGCCAGCAGTTGGACAGAAAAATACTCTGGAAACACCATATATTTT
cdr3_aa: CASSWTEKYSGNTIYF

v_call: TRBV5-1
j_call: TRBJ2-1
clone_size: .
d_call: .
cdr3_nt: TGCGCCAGCAGCCTAAGCGACGTCTGGGGCGTGCAGTTCTTC
cdr3_aa: CASSLSDVWGVQFF

v_call: TRBV9
j_call: TRBJ2-7
clone_size: .
d_call: TRBD2
cdr3_nt: TGTGCCAGCAGCGTAGGAGGTGGGGGGGGTTACGAGCAGTACTTC
cdr3_aa: CASSVGGGGGYEQYF

v_call: TRBV6-5
j_call: TRBJ1-5
clone_size: .
d_call: TRBD1
cdr3_nt: TGTGCCAGCAGTTACTCTAAGGACAGGGGGAATCAGCCCCAGCATTTT
cdr3_aa: CASSYSKDRGNQPQHF